Below, 18 T cell receptor beta chains from the same sample are listed, as sequenced in a study of T cell responses to AZD1222 COVID-19 vaccine. TCRdb's copy holds only in-frame clones and misses some; the assay was immunoSEQ multiplex PCR. The table lists some 100,000 clones, approximately 90% of them singletons. Sample: peripheral blood, taken 28 days after the second AZD1222 dose. Source of these receptors: an adult who received the AZD1222 COVID-19 vaccine.

The rearrangement links TRBV10-2 to TRBJ2-3, with TRBD2 identical over 10 bases. V lost 6 bases and J lost 7; bases outside the gene matches: 10. Germline V gives CDR1 WSHSY, CDR2 SAAADI. There are 15 residues in the CDR3. This chain's CDR3 is CASSSDSGRTNTQYF. The DNA of the CDR3 is TGCGCCAGCAGCTCAGATAGCGGGAGGACAAATACGCAGTATTTT.

The rearrangement uses TRBV2 and TRBJ2-5; 8 bases line up with TRBD1. CDR3 length: 18 amino acids. Looked up from germline, CDR1 is SNHLY and CDR2 is FYNNEI. J gave up 5 bases and V 2 bases, and 16 bases lay outside the gene matches. The CDR3 DNA sequence: TGTGCCAGCAGTGAAATTTTGGGTCCGACAGGGGTTGGGGAGACCCAGTACTTC. Encoded protein: CASSEILGPTGVGETQYF.

The chain employs TRBV7-9 and TRBJ2-7; D unclear. Germline values: CDR1 SEHNR, CDR2 FQNEAQ (reference sequence). V was cut by 5 bases and J by 4 bases, with 15 bases left in between. The CDR3 has 14 amino acids. CDR3 coding DNA: TGTGCCAGCAGCCCCCTTCGACCCCCTTACGAGCAGTACTTC. Amino acid sequence: CASSPLRPPYEQYF.

The chain joins TRBV19 to TRBJ2-7; 7 bases fit TRBD1. The CDR3 loop spans 14 amino acids. The V segment lost 1 base and the J segment 12 bases; nucleotides outside the gene matches: 12. Germline-derived CDR1 and CDR2 are LNHDA and SQIVND (reference sequence). CDR3 sequence: CASSIAIGDRGLYF. The CDR3 DNA follows: TGTGCCAGTAGTATAGCAATCGGGGACAGAGGTCTGTACTTC.

The rearrangement links TRBV5-4 to TRBJ1-1; tentative D call: TRBD1 (6 bases). V was clipped by 2 bases and J by 3 bases, with 17 bases between them. The CDR3 is 16 residues long. Per the germline V gene, CDR1 is SGHNT and CDR2 is YYREEE (reference sequence). This chain's CDR3 is CASSLGGAQGDTEAFF. As DNA, the CDR3 is TGTGCCAGCAGCTTAGGGGGAGCACAGGGAGACACTGAAGCTTTCTTT.

The chain uses TRBV11-3 and TRBJ2-3; D not resolved. V shed 5 bases and J shed 1 base, with 10 bases lying between them. Germline V gene sequence: CDR1 SGHNT, CDR2 YENEEA. This CDR3 is built from 14 residues. CDR3 sequence: CASSHSFGTDTQYF. DNA for the CDR3: TGTGCCAGCAGCCACAGCTTTGGCACAGATACGCAGTATTTT.

This clone was recorded once. V usage is TRBV7-6 and J usage is TRBJ1-2; D is ambiguous. The CDR3 totals 15 residues. In germline, CDR1 is SGHVS, CDR2 FNYEAQ. Deletions cut 0 bases from V and 7 bases from J, with 15 bases between. CDR3 loop: CASSLAPTGLGGYTF. DNA for the CDR3: TGTGCCAGCAGCTTAGCCCCCACCGGTCTGGGTGGCTACACCTTC.

V usage is TRBV6-1 and J usage is TRBJ1-4; no clear D. Germline loops: CDR1 MNHNS, CDR2 SASEGT. CDR3 length: 13 residues. V lost 2 bases, J lost 6 bases, and 7 bases lay in between. The CDR3 region has the DNA TGTGCCAGCAGTGAAATGCGGGATGAAAAACTGTTTTTT. Its protein is CASSEMRDEKLFF.

The rearrangement uses TRBV7-6 and TRBJ2-7; 8 bases fit TRBD2. The germline V gene has CDR1 SGHVS and CDR2 FNYEAQ. The length of the CDR3 is 16 residues. The trim removed 0 bases at V and 7 bases at J, leaving 11 bases unmatched. Here the CDR3 reads CASSLARAGGGWEQYF. CDR3 DNA: TGTGCCAGCAGCTTAGCGCGGGCAGGCGGGGGGTGGGAGCAGTACTTC.

The J gene is TRBJ2-3, the V gene TRBV27, with 9 bases that match TRBD2. Unmatched junction bases numbered 4, after V lost 4 bases and J lost 2 bases. Per the germline V gene, CDR1 is MNHEY and CDR2 is SMNVEV (reference sequence). This CDR3 region has 15 residues. CDR3 region: CASSSLAGSTDTQYF. The CDR3, as DNA: TGTGCCAGCAGTTCTCTAGCGGGGTCCACAGATACGCAGTATTTT.

V and J are TRBV18 and TRBJ1-5; 9 nucleotides agree with TRBD1. CDR3 size: 17 residues. Germline CDR1 reads KGHSH; CDR2 reads LQKENI. The V gene end was trimmed by 4 bases and the J gene end by 2 bases; junction bases not matched to a gene: 9. CDR3 sequence: CASSQSTGGAGNQPQHF. CDR3 bases: TGTGCCAGCTCACAAAGTACAGGGGGCGCCGGCAATCAGCCCCAGCATTTT.

The gene calls are TRBV5-1 and TRBJ2-3; a weak D match, TRBD1 (5 bases). V dropped 0 bases and J dropped 3 bases, with 11 bases sitting between them. This CDR3 is built from 15 residues. Germline V lookup: CDR1 SGHRS, CDR2 YFSETQ. The CDR3 spells CASSLEGRVTDTQYF. The DNA for the CDR3 is TGCGCCAGCAGCTTGGAGGGCAGGGTTACAGATACGCAGTATTTT.

The rearrangement uses TRBV7-8 and TRBJ1-2; D is ambiguous. Germline CDR1 is SGHVS and CDR2 is FQNEAQ. V was shortened by 1 base and J by 4 bases, with 10 bases between the two germline ends. The CDR3 totals 14 residues. The CDR3 region is CASSLGRSSYGYTF. The CDR3 DNA reads as TGTGCCAGCAGCTTAGGCAGGTCAAGCTATGGCTACACCTTC.

V gene TRBV6-2 or TRBV6-3 combines with J gene TRBJ2-1; 9 bases are a match to TRBD2. Per germline, CDR1 MNHEY and CDR2 SVGEGT. The CDR3 covers 14 residues. Trimming took 1 base from V and 11 from J; bases not matched to a gene: 6. CDR3 DNA sequence: TGTGCCAGCAGTTACTTGCGGGGGGGCGAAAAGCAGTTCTTC. Protein product: CASSYLRGGEKQFF.

J is TRBJ2-7 and V is TRBV5-1; D possibly matches TRBD1 or TRBD2 (5 bases each). CDR3 size: 16 residues. The germline gives CDR1 SGHRS, CDR2 YFSETQ. With 7 bases removed from V and 0 bases from J, the gap between germline ends came to 20 bases. The CDR3 protein is CASGSQGAFSSYEQYF. CDR3 bases: TGCGCCAGCGGATCGCAGGGAGCCTTTAGCTCCTACGAGCAGTACTTC.

The chain recombines TRBV18 with TRBJ2-2, with D perhaps TRBD2 (5 bases). Between the trimmed V and J ends, which lost 0 bases and 1 base, there was a span of 9 bases. Germline CDR1 KGHSH, CDR2 LQKENI. This CDR3 has 16 amino acids. The DNA of the CDR3 is TGTGCCAGCTCACCACCAGAGGGCCTGAACACCGGGGAGCTGTTTTTT. Translating it yields CASSPPEGLNTGELFF.

This clone was recorded once. As DNA, the CDR3 is TGTGCCAGCAGCGCCCGGGACAGGGGCTCTGGAAACACCATATATTTT. The encoded protein is CASSARDRGSGNTIYF. The chain joins TRBV9 to TRBJ1-3; 10 bases agree with TRBD1. After removal of 3 bases from V and 0 bases from J, the junction contained 3 bases not matched to a gene. The CDR3 consists of 16 residues. Germline loops: CDR1 SGDLS, CDR2 YYNGEE.

V usage is TRBV10-2 and J usage is TRBJ2-7; D perhaps matches TRBD2 (7 bases). The CDR3 runs to 15 residues. Trimming pared 8 bases from V and 4 bases from J, leaving 21 bases between. CDR1 and CDR2 from the germline V gene are WSHSY and SAAADI. The CDR3, as DNA: TGCGCCAGCTCGAGGGGGGGGCCTCAACCGTACGAGCAGTACTTC. It is translated as CASSRGGPQPYEQYF.